The next 30 T cell receptor beta chains were all read from a single sample in a study of control samples from healthy donors and cancer patients. Generated by immunoSEQ multiplex PCR, the TCRdb table keeps only in-frame clones and is missing some. The sample lists around 170,000 clones, 92% seen once, with about 0.64% in the top ten. The specimen sequenced was blood. These receptors all stem from a woman aged 25 to 39 in good health.

V is TRBV19 and J is TRBJ1-6; D is ambiguous. The V gene lost 3 bases and the J gene lost 0 bases, with 6 bases spanning the gap. This CDR3 has 15 amino acids. The germline V gene has CDR1 LNHDA and CDR2 SQIVND (reference sequence). Here the CDR3 DNA reads TGTGCCAGTAGTATCACCAGCTCCTATAATTCACCCCTCCACTTT. Translating it yields CASSITSSYNSPLHF.

V gene TRBV30 combines with J gene TRBJ2-3; 7 bases match TRBD2. Germline V lookup: CDR1 GTSNPN, CDR2 SVGIG (reference sequence). V was clipped by 0 bases and J by 1 base; unmatched bases: 7. This CDR3 has 16 residues. CDR3 sequence reads: CAWSVWRAGGTDTQYF. CDR3 in DNA: TGTGCCTGGAGTGTATGGCGGGCGGGAGGCACAGATACGCAGTATTTT.

This chain joins TRBV10-3 and TRBJ2-2; 7 positions agree with TRBD2. In germline, CDR1 is ENHRY, CDR2 SYGVKD. This CDR3 contains 16 residues. The ends lost 1 base at V and 2 bases at J; junction bases unmatched: 4. The CDR3 region is CAISEFGTTNTGELFF. The CDR3 coding sequence is TGTGCCATCAGTGAGTTTGGGACTACCAACACCGGGGAGCTGTTTTTT.

V gene TRBV24-1 combines with J gene TRBJ2-2, with 8 bases that match TRBD2. Germline CDR1 is KGHDR and CDR2 is SFDVKD. J gave up 2 bases and V 0 bases, and 1 base lay outside the gene matches. This CDR3 is 16 amino acids long. CDR3 in amino acids: CATSDLTSGNTGELFF. CDR3 in DNA: TGTGCCACCAGTGATTTGACTAGCGGCAACACCGGGGAGCTGTTTTTT.

The chain has TRBV6-6 and TRBJ2-3, with no clear D. Germline CDR1 is MNHNY and CDR2 is SVGAGI (reference sequence). The CDR3 loop spans 11 amino acids. V was trimmed by 8 bases and J by 2 bases, leaving 5 bases between them. CDR3 sequence reads: CASSTTDTQYF. The CDR3 DNA is TGTGCCAGCTCCACCACAGATACGCAGTATTTT.

This chain joins TRBV28 and TRBJ2-1; TRBD2 aligns across 8 bases. This CDR3 spans 13 amino acids. The germline CDR1 and CDR2 sequences are MDHEN and SYDVKM. V trimming: 6 bases; J trimming: 4 bases; junction bases outside the gene matches: 2. The CDR3 here is CASRAGGYNEQFF. CDR3 sequence (DNA): TGTGCCAGCAGGGCGGGGGGATACAATGAGCAGTTCTTC.

The V call is TRBV9, the J call TRBJ2-3, with D unresolved. Germline CDR1 is SGDLS and CDR2 is YYNGEE. Trimming took off 2 bases at V and 2 bases at J, with 6 bases between the two ends. The CDR3 extends over 13 amino acids. The CDR3: CASSVYFTDTQYF. DNA of the CDR3: TGTGCCAGCAGCGTGTACTTCACAGATACGCAGTATTTT.

The gene calls are TRBV28 and TRBJ1-1; D call uncertain. V was clipped by 2 bases and J by 8 bases, with 9 bases between them. CDR1 is MDHEN and CDR2 is SYDVKM in the germline V gene. The CDR3 covers 12 residues. This chain's CDR3 is CASSLSPKEAFF. The DNA of the CDR3 is TGTGCCAGCAGTTTAAGTCCTAAAGAAGCTTTCTTT.

The rearrangement uses TRBV12-5 and TRBJ2-3, with 8 bases fitting TRBD2. J was trimmed by 0 bases and V by 2 bases; bases with no gene match: 1. Germline V gene data show CDR1 as LGHNT and CDR2 as FRNRAP. The CDR3 consists of 15 residues. The CDR3 DNA is TGTGCTAGTGGTTTGACTAGCGGTAGCACAGATACGCAGTATTTT. As protein: CASGLTSGSTDTQYF.

The chain joins TRBV29-1 to TRBJ1-2; D ambiguous. CDR1 is SQVTM and CDR2 is ANQGSEA in the germline V gene. V was pared by 4 bases and J by 4 bases, with 13 bases between. This CDR3 has 13 residues. CDR3 sequence: CSVVVGGLYGYTF. CDR3 sequence (DNA): TGCAGCGTTGTGGTCGGAGGACTCTATGGCTACACCTTC.

The chain couples TRBV29-1 to TRBJ1-2; D uncertain. The CDR3 consists of 12 residues. Germline-derived CDR1 and CDR2 are SQVTM and ANQGSEA. Trimming shortened V by 4 bases and J by 8 bases, and 14 bases separated the two germline ends. The CDR3 DNA is TGCAGCGTTGGGGCCTCGGATGGAGGCTACACCTTC. Amino acid sequence: CSVGASDGGYTF.

The chain's CDR3 is CASSLDGSNQPQHF. The CDR3 region has the DNA TGTGCCAGCAGTCTGGACGGTAGCAATCAGCCCCAGCATTTT. The chain uses TRBV6-6 and TRBJ1-5; D not certain. V shed 5 bases and J shed 0 bases, with 8 bases lying between them. The germline CDR1 and CDR2 sequences are MNHNY and SVGAGI (reference sequence). This CDR3 spans 14 amino acids.

The chain uses TRBV28 and TRBJ1-4; unclear D gene. This CDR3 contains 16 residues. The ends were cut back, 3 bases at V and 7 bases at J, with 18 bases in the middle. Germline CDR1 reads MDHEN; CDR2 reads SYDVKM. DNA of the CDR3: TGTGCCAGCAGTTTTGACATCCGGGAGGTCAGTGAAAAACTGTTTTTT. Its protein is CASSFDIREVSEKLFF.

The chain uses TRBV28 and TRBJ1-1; no reliable D call. Germline CDR1 reads MDHEN; CDR2 reads SYDVKM. Trimming took 3 bases from V and 3 from J, leaving 11 bases between them. The CDR3 has 14 amino acids. CDR3: CASSFRRRDTEAFF. In DNA form, the CDR3 reads TGTGCCAGCAGTTTTCGACGGAGGGACACTGAAGCTTTCTTT. Full variable domain (outside the CDR3, taken from reference TRBV28 and TRBJ1-1): DVKVTQSSRYLVKRTGEKVFLECVQDMDHENMFWYRQDPGLGLRLIYFSYDVKMKEKGDIPEGYSVSREKKERFSLILESASTNQTSMYLCASSFRRRDTEAFFGQGTRLTVV.

This clone was found once. The chain links TRBV3-1 (or the pseudogene TRBV3-2) to TRBJ2-1; TRBD2 matches at 11 bases. The CDR3 has 16 residues. The ends lost 4 bases at V and 9 bases at J; junction bases unmatched: 11. Germline V gene data show CDR1 as LGHDT and CDR2 as YNNKEL (reference sequence). The CDR3 coding sequence is TGTGCCAGCAGCCCCTCCGGGACTAGCGGCTCCGGTGAGCAGTTCTTC. Its translation is CASSPSGTSGSGEQFF.

The CDR3: CASSPDTGIGWAQYF. The CDR3 coding sequence is TGCGCCAGCAGCCCTGATACAGGGATTGGGTGGGCGCAGTACTTC. This rearrangement joins TRBV5-1 to TRBJ2-7, with D maybe TRBD1 (6 bases). Between the trimmed V and J ends, which lost 4 bases and 9 bases, there was a span of 23 bases. The CDR3 covers 15 residues. Germline CDR1 SGHRS, CDR2 YFSETQ.

This clone was picked up one time. The rearrangement uses TRBV6-2 or TRBV6-3 and TRBJ1-1, with a weak D call TRBD1 (5 bases). The length of the CDR3 is 13 residues. Germline assignment: CDR1 MNHEY and CDR2 SVGEGT. Between the trimmed V and J ends, which lost 6 bases and 5 bases, there was a span of 13 bases. CDR3 protein: CASSHGGFTEAFF. Here the CDR3 DNA reads TGTGCCAGCAGCCACGGGGGTTTTACTGAAGCTTTCTTT.

DNA for the CDR3: TGTGCCAGCAGCGGTAGTGACAGTGTTTATAATGAAAAACTGTTTTTT. Its protein is CASSGSDSVYNEKLFF. The chain combines TRBV9 with TRBJ1-4; D is perhaps TRBD1 (5 bases). Germline V gene lookup returns CDR1 SGDLS and CDR2 YYNGEE. V was cut by 3 bases and J by 4 bases, with 16 bases left in between. CDR3 size: 16 residues.

This chain uses TRBV19 with TRBJ1-3, with 7 bases lining up with TRBD1. The ends lost 6 bases at V and 1 base at J; junction bases unmatched: 6. This CDR3 contains 15 residues. The germline CDR1 and CDR2 sequences are LNHDA and SQIVND (reference sequence). This CDR3 reads CASSTTGASGNTIYF. The CDR3 DNA follows: TGTGCCAGTAGCACAACAGGGGCTTCTGGAAACACCATATATTTT.

The chain employs TRBV10-3 and TRBJ2-5, with 11 bases lining up with TRBD2. Germline CDR1 and CDR2: ENHRY and SYGVKD. This CDR3 comprises 14 residues. V gave up 10 bases and J gave up 4 bases; unmatched junction bases: 8. CDR3 bases: TGTGCCACGTTAGCGGGAGGGACGGGAGAGACCCAGTACTTC. Translating it yields CATLAGGTGETQYF.

The V and J genes are TRBV28 and TRBJ2-4, with TRBD2 as a possible D gene (7 bases). Germline V gene sequence: CDR1 MDHEN, CDR2 SYDVKM. This CDR3 has 15 residues. V was pared by 3 bases and J by 9 bases, with 18 bases between. Here the CDR3 reads CASSFRGARISIQYF. Written as DNA, the CDR3 is TGTGCCAGCAGTTTTCGGGGGGCGCGGATCAGCATTCAGTACTTC. Supplemented by reference TRBV28 and TRBJ2-4, the full variable domain reads DVKVTQSSRYLVKRTGEKVFLECVQDMDHENMFWYRQDPGLGLRLIYFSYDVKMKEKGDIPEGYSVSREKKERFSLILESASTNQTSMYLCASSFRGARISIQYFGAGTRLSVL.

The rearrangement links TRBV4-2 to TRBJ2-7; no clear D. From germline, CDR1 is LGHNA and CDR2 YNFKEQ. The CDR3 is 12 amino acids. V was cut by 1 base and J by 6 bases, with 7 bases left in between. The CDR3 protein is CASSQGNGEQYF. CDR3 nucleotide sequence: TGTGCCAGCAGCCAAGGGAATGGCGAGCAGTACTTC.

The chain is built from TRBV11-2 and TRBJ2-7; 12 bases match TRBD2. CDR1 is SGHAT, CDR2 FQNNGV, per germline. The CDR3 runs 17 residues. The trim removed 3 bases at V and 4 bases at J, leaving 10 bases unmatched. The CDR3 DNA reads as TGTGCCAGCAGCTTCACCTCAGGACTAGCGGGGATTTACGAGCAGTACTTC. Its protein product is CASSFTSGLAGIYEQYF.

The rearrangement links TRBV9 to TRBJ2-5; 8 nucleotides align to TRBD2. V gave up 0 bases and J gave up 5 bases; unmatched junction bases: 6. This CDR3 is 15 amino acids long. Germline values: CDR1 SGDLS, CDR2 YYNGEE. CDR3 sequence: CASSVAGRAAETQYF. In DNA, the CDR3 is TGTGCCAGCAGCGTAGCCGGGAGGGCCGCGGAGACCCAGTACTTC. Full variable domain (remainder filled in from reference TRBV9 and TRBJ2-5): DSGVTQTPKHLITATGQRVTLRCSPRSGDLSVYWYQQSLDQGLQFLIQYYNGEERAKGNILERFSAQQFPDLHSELNLSSLELGDSALYFCASSVAGRAAETQYFGPGTRLLVL.

V is TRBV27 and J is TRBJ2-1, with TRBD2 matching over 7 bases. There are 16 residues in the CDR3. V lost 2 bases and J lost 3; bases outside the gene matches: 7. CDR1 is MNHEY, CDR2 SMNVEV, per germline (reference sequence). The CDR3 nucleotides read TGTGCCAGCAGTTTACGTCGGCTAGCGGACTACAATGAGCAGTTCTTC. This sequence encodes CASSLRRLADYNEQFF.

The rearrangement joins TRBV2 to TRBJ1-1, with D maybe TRBD1 (5 bases). The CDR3 has 15 amino acids. Germline values: CDR1 SNHLY, CDR2 FYNNEI. Trimming shortened V by 7 bases and J by 1 base, and 16 bases separated the two germline ends. CDR3 in DNA: TGTGCCAGCACCCCCCACAGGTTCTCGAACACTGAAGCTTTCTTT. It codes for CASTPHRFSNTEAFF.

This clone appeared once. The gene calls are TRBV11-3 and TRBJ2-1; D possibly matches TRBD1 or TRBD2 (5 bases each). With 1 base removed from V and 4 bases from J, the gap between germline ends came to 8 bases. This CDR3 spans 14 amino acids. The germline gives CDR1 SGHNT, CDR2 YENEEA. CDR3 nucleotide sequence: TGTGCCAGCAGCTTAGGGGACGGTTACAATGAGCAGTTCTTC. This codes for CASSLGDGYNEQFF.

The gene calls are TRBV2 and TRBJ1-1, with D hard to call. CDR3 size: 13 residues. Germline values: CDR1 SNHLY, CDR2 FYNNEI. V gave up 3 bases and J gave up 4 bases, with 9 bases separating them. The CDR3 sequence: CASSEYGSTEAFF. CDR3 DNA sequence: TGTGCCAGCAGTGAGTACGGGAGCACTGAAGCTTTCTTT.

V gene TRBV4-3 combines with J gene TRBJ1-5; no clear D gene. V dropped 0 bases and J dropped 3 bases, with 6 bases sitting between them. The CDR3 runs 14 residues. Germline V CDR1 and CDR2: LGHNA, YSLEER. As DNA, the CDR3 is TGCGCCAGCAGCCAAGAGCGGGTCAATCAGCCCCAGCATTTT. Its translation: CASSQERVNQPQHF.

V and J are TRBV11-2 and TRBJ2-4; D may be TRBD1 (5 bases). The CDR3 spans 14 residues. Trimming stripped 3 bases from V and 8 bases from J, with 14 bases between. Germline V gene lookup returns CDR1 SGHAT and CDR2 FQNNGV. CDR3 loop: CASSLPGRVDIQYF. CDR3 nucleotides: TGTGCCAGCAGCTTGCCCGGCAGGGTGGACATTCAGTACTTC.